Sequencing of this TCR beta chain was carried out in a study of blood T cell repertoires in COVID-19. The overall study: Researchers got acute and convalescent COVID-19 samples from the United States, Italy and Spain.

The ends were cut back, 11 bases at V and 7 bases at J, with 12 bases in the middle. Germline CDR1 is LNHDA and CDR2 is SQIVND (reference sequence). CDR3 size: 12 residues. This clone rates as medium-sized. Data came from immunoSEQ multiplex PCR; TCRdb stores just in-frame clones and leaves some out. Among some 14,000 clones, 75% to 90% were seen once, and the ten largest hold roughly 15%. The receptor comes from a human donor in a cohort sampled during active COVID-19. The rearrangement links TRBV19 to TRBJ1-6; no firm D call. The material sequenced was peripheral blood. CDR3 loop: CAAMSGNSPLHF. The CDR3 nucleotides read TGTGCCGCCATGAGCGGGAATTCACCCCTCCACTTT. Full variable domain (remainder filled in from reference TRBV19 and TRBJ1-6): DGGITQSPKYLFRKEGQNVTLSCEQNLNHDAMYWYRQDPGQGLRLIYYSQIVNDFQKGDIAEGYSVSREKKESFPLTVTSAQKNPTAFYLCAAMSGNSPLHFGNGTRLTVT.